This T cell receptor (beta chain) comes out of a study of T cell changes during pregnancy in multiple sclerosis. V was pared by 0 bases and J by 12 bases, with 13 bases between. The CDR3 is 13 amino acids. The germline CDR1 and CDR2 sequences are SGDLS and YYNGEE. This table comes from immunoSEQ multiplex PCR, and its TCRdb copy is limited to in-frame clones, with some not included. The data contain about 46,000 clones, about 90% of them singletons. This receptor was taken from a female donor in good health, enrolled as a control in a pregnancy study. Sequenced material: CD4+ T cells from peripheral blood mononuclear cells, taken in the second trimester of pregnancy. The chain links TRBV9 to TRBJ2-1; the D is unclear. Here the CDR3 DNA reads TGTGCCAGCAGCGTAGGCAACGGCCCGGGGCAGTTCTTC. Residues: CASSVGNGPGQFF.